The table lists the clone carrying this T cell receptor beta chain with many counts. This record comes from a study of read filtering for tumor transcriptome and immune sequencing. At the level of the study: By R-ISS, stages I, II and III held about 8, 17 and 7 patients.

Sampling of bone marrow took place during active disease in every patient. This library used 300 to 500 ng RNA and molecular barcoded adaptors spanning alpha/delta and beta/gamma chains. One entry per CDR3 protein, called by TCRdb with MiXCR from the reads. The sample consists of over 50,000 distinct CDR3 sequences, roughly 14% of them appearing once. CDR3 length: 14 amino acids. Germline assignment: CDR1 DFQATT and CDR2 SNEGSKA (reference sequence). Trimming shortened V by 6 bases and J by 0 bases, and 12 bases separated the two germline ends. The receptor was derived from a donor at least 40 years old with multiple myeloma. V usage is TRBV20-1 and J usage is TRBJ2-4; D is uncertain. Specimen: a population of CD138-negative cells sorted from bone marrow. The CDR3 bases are TGCAGTGCAATTCTAGTACTAGCCAAAAACATTCAGTACTTC. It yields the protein CSAILVLAKNIQYF.